This TCR beta chain stems from a study of T-cell memory formation after mild COVID-19. Study overall: Largely donor-specific sequence clusters came from a couple of donors. Overall study results and limits: A subset of responding clones appeared in pre-infection memory, suggesting cross-reactive memory joined.

5'RACE with constant-segment primers built TCRalpha and TCRbeta cDNA libraries with UMIs. TCRdb reanalysed the 5' RACE reads using MiXCR and keeps one entry per CDR3 protein. The table includes approximately 200,000 distinct CDR3 sequences, around 15% detected once. A remark on this clonotype: Its specificity is not known.

Germline lookup yields CDR1 LNHNV and CDR2 YYDKDF (reference sequence). The CDR3 is 19 amino acids. Trimming shortened V by 0 bases and J by 4 bases, and 19 bases separated the two germline ends. The clonotype originates from an adult woman who had mild COVID-19 (a few samples of this study predate the infection). Cell type and time point are not known. Sequenced sample: PBMCs or a T cell subset sorted from them (not recorded which). V and J are TRBV15 and TRBJ2-6; D possibly uses TRBD1 or TRBD2 (5 bases each). The CDR3 reads CATSRDLGVLDPGANVLTF. The CDR3 bases are TGTGCCACCAGCAGAGATCTGGGGGTACTTGATCCCGGGGCCAACGTCCTGACTTTC.